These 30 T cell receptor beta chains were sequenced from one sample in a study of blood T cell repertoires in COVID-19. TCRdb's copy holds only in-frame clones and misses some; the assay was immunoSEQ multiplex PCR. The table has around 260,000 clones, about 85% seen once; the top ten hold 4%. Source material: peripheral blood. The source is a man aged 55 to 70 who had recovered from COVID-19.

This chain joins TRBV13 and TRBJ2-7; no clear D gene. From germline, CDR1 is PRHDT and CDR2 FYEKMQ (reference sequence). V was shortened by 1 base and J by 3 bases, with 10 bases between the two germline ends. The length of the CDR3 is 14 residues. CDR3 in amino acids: CASSLDGRYYEQYF. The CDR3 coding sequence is TGTGCCAGCAGCTTAGATGGCAGATACTACGAGCAGTACTTC.

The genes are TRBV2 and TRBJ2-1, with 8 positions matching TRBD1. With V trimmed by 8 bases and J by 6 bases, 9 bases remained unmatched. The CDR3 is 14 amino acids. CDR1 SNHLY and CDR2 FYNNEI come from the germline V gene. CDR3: CASYGGQGSNEQFF. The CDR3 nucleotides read TGTGCCAGCTATGGTGGACAGGGAAGCAATGAGCAGTTCTTC. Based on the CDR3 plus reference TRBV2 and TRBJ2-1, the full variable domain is EPEVTQTPSHQVTQMGQEVILRCVPISNHLYFYWYRQILGQKVEFLVSFYNNEISEKSEIFDDQFSVERPDGSNFTLKIRSTKLEDSAMYFCASYGGQGSNEQFFGPGTRLTVL.

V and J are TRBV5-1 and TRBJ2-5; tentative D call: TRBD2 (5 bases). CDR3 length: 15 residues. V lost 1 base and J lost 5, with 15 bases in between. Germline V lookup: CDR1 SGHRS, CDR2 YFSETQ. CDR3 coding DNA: TGCGCCAGCAGCTTGTACGGGGAAATTGAGGAGACCCAGTACTTC. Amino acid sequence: CASSLYGEIEETQYF. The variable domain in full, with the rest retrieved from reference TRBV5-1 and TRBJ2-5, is KAGVTQTPRYLIKTRGQQVTLSCSPISGHRSVSWYQQTPGQGLQFLFEYFSETQRNKGNFPGRFSGRQFSNSRSEMNVSTLELGDSALYLCASSLYGEIEETQYFGPGTRLLVL.

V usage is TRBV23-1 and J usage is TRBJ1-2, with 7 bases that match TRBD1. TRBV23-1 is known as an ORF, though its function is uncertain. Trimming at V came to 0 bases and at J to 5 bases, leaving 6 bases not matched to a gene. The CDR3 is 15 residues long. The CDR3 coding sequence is TGCGCCAGCAGTCAATCCGACAGGGAGGAGTATGGCTACACCTTC. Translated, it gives CASSQSDREEYGYTF.

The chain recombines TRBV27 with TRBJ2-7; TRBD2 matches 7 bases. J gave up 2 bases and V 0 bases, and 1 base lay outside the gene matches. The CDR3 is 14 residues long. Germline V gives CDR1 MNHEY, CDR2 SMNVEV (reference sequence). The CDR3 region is CASSLSRGAYEQYF. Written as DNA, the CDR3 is TGTGCCAGCAGTTTATCCCGGGGGGCCTACGAGCAGTACTTC.

The CDR3 region is CASSARLAGGPDTQYF. The CDR3 nucleotides read TGTGCCAGCAGCGCCCGACTAGCGGGGGGGCCAGATACGCAGTATTTT. The V and J genes are TRBV5-4 and TRBJ2-3, with 14 positions matching TRBD2. CDR1 is SGHNT, CDR2 YYREEE, per germline (reference sequence). The CDR3 consists of 16 residues. V was pared by 4 bases and J by 4 bases, with 5 bases of the junction left unmatched.

This CDR3 is CASSPKQVGNTEAFF. CDR3 sequence (DNA): TGTGCCAGCTCACCAAAGCAGGTCGGGAACACTGAAGCTTTCTTT. The chain is built from TRBV18 and TRBJ1-1; D ambiguous. Germline CDR1 is KGHSH and CDR2 is LQKENI. The CDR3 length is 15 residues. With 2 bases removed from V and 1 base from J, the gap between germline ends came to 11 bases.

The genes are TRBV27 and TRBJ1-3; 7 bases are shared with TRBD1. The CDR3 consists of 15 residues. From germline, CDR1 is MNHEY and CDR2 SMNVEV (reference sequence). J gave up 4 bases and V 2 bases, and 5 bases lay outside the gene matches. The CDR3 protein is CASSLEGAKGNTIYF. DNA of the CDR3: TGTGCCAGCAGTTTAGAGGGGGCGAAGGGAAACACCATATATTTT.

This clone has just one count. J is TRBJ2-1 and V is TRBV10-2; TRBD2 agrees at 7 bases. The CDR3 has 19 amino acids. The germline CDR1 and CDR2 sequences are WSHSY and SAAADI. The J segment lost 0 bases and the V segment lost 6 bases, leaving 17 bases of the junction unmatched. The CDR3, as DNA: TGCGCCAGCAGCCGAGTGACTAGCTTTTCCTCGATCTCCTACAATGAGCAGTTCTTC. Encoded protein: CASSRVTSFSSISYNEQFF.

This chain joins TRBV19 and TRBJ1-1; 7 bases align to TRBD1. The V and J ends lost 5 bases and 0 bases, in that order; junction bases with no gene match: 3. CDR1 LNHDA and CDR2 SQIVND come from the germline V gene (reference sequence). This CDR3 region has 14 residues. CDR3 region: CASSEGALNTEAFF. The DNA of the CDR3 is TGTGCCAGTAGTGAGGGGGCCCTGAACACTGAAGCTTTCTTT. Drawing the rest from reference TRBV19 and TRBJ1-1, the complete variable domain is DGGITQSPKYLFRKEGQNVTLSCEQNLNHDAMYWYRQDPGQGLRLIYYSQIVNDFQKGDIAEGYSVSREKKESFPLTVTSAQKNPTAFYLCASSEGALNTEAFFGQGTRLTVV.

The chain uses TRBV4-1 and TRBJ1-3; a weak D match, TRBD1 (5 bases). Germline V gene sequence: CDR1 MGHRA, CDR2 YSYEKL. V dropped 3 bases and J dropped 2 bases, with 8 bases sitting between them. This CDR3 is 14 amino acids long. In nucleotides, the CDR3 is TGCGCCAGCAGCCAGGGGGGAACTGGAAACACCATATATTTT. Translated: CASSQGGTGNTIYF.

The CDR3 DNA follows: TGTGCCACCAGCAGCGGGGCGGGGACAGGGTATCAGCCCCAGCATTTT. This gives the protein CATSSGAGTGYQPQHF. This sequence joins TRBV15 and TRBJ1-5, with 9 bases lining up with TRBD1. CDR1 is LNHNV, CDR2 YYDKDF, per germline (reference sequence). Losses at the gene ends were 3 bases for V and 5 bases for J; bases not matched to a gene: 8. This CDR3 spans 16 amino acids.

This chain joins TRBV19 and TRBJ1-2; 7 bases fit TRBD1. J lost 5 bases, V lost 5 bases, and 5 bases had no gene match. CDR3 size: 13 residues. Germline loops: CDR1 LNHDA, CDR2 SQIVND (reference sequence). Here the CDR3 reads CASSSTGHYGYTF. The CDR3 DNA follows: TGTGCCAGTAGTTCGACAGGGCATTATGGCTACACCTTC.

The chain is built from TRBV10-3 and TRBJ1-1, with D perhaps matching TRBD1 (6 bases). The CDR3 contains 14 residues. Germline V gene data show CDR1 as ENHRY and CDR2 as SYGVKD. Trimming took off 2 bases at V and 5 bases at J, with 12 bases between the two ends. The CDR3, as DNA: TGTGCCATCAGTGAGACAGGGCGGGAGACTGAAGCTTTCTTT. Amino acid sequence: CAISETGRETEAFF.

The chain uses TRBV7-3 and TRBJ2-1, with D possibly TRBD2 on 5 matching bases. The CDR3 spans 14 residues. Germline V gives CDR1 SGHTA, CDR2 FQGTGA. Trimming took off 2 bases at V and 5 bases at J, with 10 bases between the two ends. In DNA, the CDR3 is TGTGCCAGCAGCTTAGCGGGCCCAAACAATGAGCAGTTCTTC. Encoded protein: CASSLAGPNNEQFF.

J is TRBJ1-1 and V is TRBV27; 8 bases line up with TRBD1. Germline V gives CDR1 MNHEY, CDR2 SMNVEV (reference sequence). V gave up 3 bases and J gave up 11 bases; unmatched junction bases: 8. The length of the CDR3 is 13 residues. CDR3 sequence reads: CASSFLRQGWAFF. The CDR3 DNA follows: TGTGCCAGCAGTTTTTTGAGACAGGGGTGGGCTTTCTTT.

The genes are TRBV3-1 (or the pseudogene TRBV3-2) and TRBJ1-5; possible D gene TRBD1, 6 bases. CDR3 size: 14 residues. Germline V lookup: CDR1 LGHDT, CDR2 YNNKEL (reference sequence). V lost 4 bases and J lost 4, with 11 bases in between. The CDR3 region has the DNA TGTGCCAGCAGCCTCCGGACAGTTAATCAGCCCCAGCATTTT. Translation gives CASSLRTVNQPQHF.

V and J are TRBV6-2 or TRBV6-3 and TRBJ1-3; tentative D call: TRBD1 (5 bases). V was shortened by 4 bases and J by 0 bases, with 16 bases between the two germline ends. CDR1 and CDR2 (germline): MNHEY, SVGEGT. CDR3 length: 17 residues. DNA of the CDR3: TGTGCCAGCAGTTCCCGACCGGGACTGCACTCTGGAAACACCATATATTTT. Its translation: CASSSRPGLHSGNTIYF.

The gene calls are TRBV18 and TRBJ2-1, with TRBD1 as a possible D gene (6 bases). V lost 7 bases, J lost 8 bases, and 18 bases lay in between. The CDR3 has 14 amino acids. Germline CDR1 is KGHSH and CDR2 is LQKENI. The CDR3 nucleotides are TGTGCCAGCTGGCGCTCCGGGACAAGCGATGAGCAGTTCTTC. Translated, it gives CASWRSGTSDEQFF.

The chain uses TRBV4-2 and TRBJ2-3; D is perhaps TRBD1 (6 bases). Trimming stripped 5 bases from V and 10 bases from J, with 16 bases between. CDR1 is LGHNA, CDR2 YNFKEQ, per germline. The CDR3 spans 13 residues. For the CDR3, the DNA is TGTGCCAGCAGCAGGACGGGGTCAGGGGCGCAGTATTTT. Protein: CASSRTGSGAQYF.

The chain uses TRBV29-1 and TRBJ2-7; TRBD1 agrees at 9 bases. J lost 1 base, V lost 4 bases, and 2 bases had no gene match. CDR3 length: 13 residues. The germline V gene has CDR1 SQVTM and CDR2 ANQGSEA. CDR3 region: CSVGQGDSYEQYF. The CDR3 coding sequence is TGCAGCGTTGGACAGGGGGATTCCTACGAGCAGTACTTC.

CDR3 DNA: TGTGCCAGCAGCGTAGATCCCAGCGGGGGGGCATTAGAGACCCAGTACTTC. The encoded protein is CASSVDPSGGALETQYF. The V call is TRBV9, the J call TRBJ2-5, with TRBD2 identical over 10 bases. This CDR3 spans 17 amino acids. Losses at the gene ends were 0 bases for V and 4 bases for J; bases not matched to a gene: 9. CDR1 is SGDLS and CDR2 is YYNGEE in the germline V gene.

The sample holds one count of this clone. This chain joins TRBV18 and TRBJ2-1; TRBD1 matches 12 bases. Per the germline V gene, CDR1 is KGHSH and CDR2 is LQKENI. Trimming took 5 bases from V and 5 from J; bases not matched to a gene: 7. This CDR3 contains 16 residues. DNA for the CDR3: TGTGCCAGCTCAACGACCCGGGACAGGGGGCACAATGAGCAGTTCTTC. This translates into CASSTTRDRGHNEQFF.

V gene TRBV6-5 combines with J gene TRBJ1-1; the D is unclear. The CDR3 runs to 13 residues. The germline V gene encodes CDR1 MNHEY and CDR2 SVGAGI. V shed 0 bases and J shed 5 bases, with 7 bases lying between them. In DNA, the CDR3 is TGTGCCAGCAGTTACTCGCGTGAGACTGAAGCTTTCTTT. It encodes CASSYSRETEAFF.

CDR3 region: CASSPKVTGQGGYEQYF. DNA for the CDR3: TGTGCCAGCTCACCAAAGGTTACGGGACAGGGCGGCTACGAGCAGTACTTC. The chain couples TRBV18 to TRBJ2-7; TRBD1 aligns across 9 bases. The CDR3 contains 17 residues. J lost 3 bases, V lost 2 bases, and 11 bases had no gene match. Germline CDR1 reads KGHSH; CDR2 reads LQKENI.

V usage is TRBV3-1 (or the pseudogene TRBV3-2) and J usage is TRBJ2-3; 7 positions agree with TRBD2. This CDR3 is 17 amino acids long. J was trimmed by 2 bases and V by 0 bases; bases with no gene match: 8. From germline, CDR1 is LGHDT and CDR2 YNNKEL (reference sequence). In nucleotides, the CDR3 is TGTGCCAGCAGCCAAGACGGCACGGGGGGTTCCACAGATACGCAGTATTTT. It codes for CASSQDGTGGSTDTQYF.

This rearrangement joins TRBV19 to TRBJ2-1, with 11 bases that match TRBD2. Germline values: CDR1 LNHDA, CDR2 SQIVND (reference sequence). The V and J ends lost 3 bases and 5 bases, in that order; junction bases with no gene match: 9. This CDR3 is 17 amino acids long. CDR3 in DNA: TGTGCCAGTAGTATCGGGGGGGGACTAGCGGCGAACAATGAGCAGTTCTTC. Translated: CASSIGGGLAANNEQFF.

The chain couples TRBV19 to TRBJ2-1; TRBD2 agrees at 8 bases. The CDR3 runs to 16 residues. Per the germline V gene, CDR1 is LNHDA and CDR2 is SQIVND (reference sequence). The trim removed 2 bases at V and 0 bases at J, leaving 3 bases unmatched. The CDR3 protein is CASSISSGSSYNEQFF. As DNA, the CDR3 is TGTGCCAGTAGTATATCCAGCGGGAGCTCCTACAATGAGCAGTTCTTC. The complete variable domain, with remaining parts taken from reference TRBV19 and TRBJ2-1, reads DGGITQSPKYLFRKEGQNVTLSCEQNLNHDAMYWYRQDPGQGLRLIYYSQIVNDFQKGDIAEGYSVSREKKESFPLTVTSAQKNPTAFYLCASSISSGSSYNEQFFGPGTRLTVL.

CDR3 amino acids: CASSRRGERSEAFF. CDR3 DNA sequence: TGTGCCAGCAGCCGCCGGGGGGAGAGGTCTGAAGCTTTCTTT. The rearrangement joins TRBV3-1 (or the pseudogene TRBV3-2) to TRBJ1-1, with D perhaps TRBD1 (5 bases). Trimming left V 4 bases short and J 6 bases short, with 15 bases between. This CDR3 has 14 amino acids. Looked up from germline, CDR1 is LGHDT and CDR2 is YNNKEL (reference sequence).

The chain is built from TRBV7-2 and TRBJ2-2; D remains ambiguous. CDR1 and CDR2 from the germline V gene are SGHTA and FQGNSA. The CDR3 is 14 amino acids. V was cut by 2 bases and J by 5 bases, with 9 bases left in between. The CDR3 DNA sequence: TGTGCCAGCAGCTTAAATCACTGGACCGGGGAGCTGTTTTTT. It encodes CASSLNHWTGELFF.